This TCR beta chain emerged from a study of cytomegalovirus exposure and HLA in healthy donors. The method was immunoSEQ multiplex PCR; TCRdb's version includes in-frame clones alone and lacks a portion of them. The sample comprises roughly 90,000 clones, 85% of which are singletons, and around 20% rests with the top ten. CDR1 is SGHRS, CDR2 YFSETQ, per germline. Trimming at V came to 3 bases and at J to 6 bases, leaving 14 bases not matched to a gene. The length of the CDR3 is 17 residues. The chain uses TRBV5-1 and TRBJ2-2, with 7 bases that match TRBD1. This sequence was found in a man between 18 and 35 years old in good health and CMV-seropositive. The sequenced material came from PBMCs. CDR3 sequence (DNA): TGCGCCAGCAGCTCGACCGGGACAGAGTTCGTTCCCGGGGAGCTGTTTTTT. Encoded protein: CASSSTGTEFVPGELFF. Complete variable domain (other parts from reference TRBV5-1 and TRBJ2-2): KAGVTQTPRYLIKTRGQQVTLSCSPISGHRSVSWYQQTPGQGLQFLFEYFSETQRNKGNFPGRFSGRQFSNSRSEMNVSTLELGDSALYLCASSSTGTEFVPGELFFGEGSRLTVL.